The present entry profiles one T cell receptor (beta chain) with its context. How the authors handled the data: Counts of nucleated cells, estimated from reference gene primer amplification, were obtained. The data were produced by immunoSEQ multiplex PCR, yet TCRdb's version contains in-frame clones alone and is incomplete. For V, J and clone size, that table is used; D and trimming come from the DNA. The profile shows 200,000 to 250,000 clones, about 90% of them singletons. Adults between about 18 and 95 years of age took part from some 25 US areas. The V segment lost 6 bases and the J segment 5 bases; nucleotides outside the gene matches: 5. This CDR3 has 14 amino acids. Germline V gives CDR1 LNHDA, CDR2 SQIVND (reference sequence). These data are taken from a study of blood T cell repertoires in COVID-19. Study details: The samples span acute and convalescent COVID-19 from the United States, Italy and Spain. The analysed material was cDNA or gDNA that came from T cells, B-cell-depleted T cells, or PBMCs.

The V gene is TRBV19, the J gene TRBJ1-5; 9 positions agree with TRBD1. Sequenced sample: PBMCs or T cells enriched from blood (not recorded which). This receptor was obtained from a woman aged 50 to 65 with acute COVID-19. The DNA for the CDR3 is TGTGCCAGTAGCAGGGACAGGGACTATCAGCCCCAGCATTTT. Translated, it gives CASSRDRDYQPQHF.